In its sample, the clone carrying this TCR beta chain was seen once. Its antigen is not identified. This entry belongs to a study of T cells in localized non-small cell lung cancer. The length of the CDR3 is 14 residues. Germline CDR1 MRHNA, CDR2 SNTAGT. V lost 6 bases, J lost 7 bases, and 18 bases lay in between. Study-level points and caveats: Clonality peaked in uninvolved adjacent lung rather than tumor. Sequencing covered just one tumor region, so heterogeneity cannot be ruled out.

Generated by immunoSEQ multiplex PCR, the TCRdb table keeps only in-frame clones and is missing some. This table has about 40,000 clones, approximately 83% appearing once. V and J are TRBV6-4 and TRBJ1-2; no clear D. This clonotype was obtained from a man aged 40 to 70 with stage I lung adenocarcinoma. Material: peripheral blood, obtained before any cancer treatment. DNA for the CDR3: TGTGCCAGCAGGCCAGAGCCGTCCACTGGTGGCTACACCTTC. Its translation: CASRPEPSTGGYTF.